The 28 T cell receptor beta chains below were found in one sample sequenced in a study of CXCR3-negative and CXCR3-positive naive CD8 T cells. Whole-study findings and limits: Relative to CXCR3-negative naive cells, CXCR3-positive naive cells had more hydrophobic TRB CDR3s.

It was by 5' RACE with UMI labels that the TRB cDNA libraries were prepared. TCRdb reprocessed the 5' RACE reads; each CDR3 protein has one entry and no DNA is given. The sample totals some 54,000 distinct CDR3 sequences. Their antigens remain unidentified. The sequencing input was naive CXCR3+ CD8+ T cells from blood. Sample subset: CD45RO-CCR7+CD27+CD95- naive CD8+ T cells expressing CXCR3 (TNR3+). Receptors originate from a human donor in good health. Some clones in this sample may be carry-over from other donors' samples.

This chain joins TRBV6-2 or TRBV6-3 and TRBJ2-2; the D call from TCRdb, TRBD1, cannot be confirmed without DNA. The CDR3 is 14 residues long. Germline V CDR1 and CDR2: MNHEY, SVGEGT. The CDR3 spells CASIRGARTGELFF.

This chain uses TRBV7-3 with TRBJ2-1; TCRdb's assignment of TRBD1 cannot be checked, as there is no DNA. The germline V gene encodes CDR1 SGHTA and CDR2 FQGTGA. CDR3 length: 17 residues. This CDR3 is CASSLAVGGGPNNEQFF.

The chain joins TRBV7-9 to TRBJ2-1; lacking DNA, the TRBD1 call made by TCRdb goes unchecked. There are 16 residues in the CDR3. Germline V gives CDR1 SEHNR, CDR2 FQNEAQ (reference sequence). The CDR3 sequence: CASSGFHGTLYNEQFF. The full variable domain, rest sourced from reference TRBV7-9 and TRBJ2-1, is DTGVSQNPRHKITKRGQNVTFRCDPISEHNRLYWYRQTLGQGPEFLTYFQNEAQLEKSRLLSDRFSAERPKGSFSTLEIQRTEQGDSAMYLCASSGFHGTLYNEQFFGPGTRLTVL.

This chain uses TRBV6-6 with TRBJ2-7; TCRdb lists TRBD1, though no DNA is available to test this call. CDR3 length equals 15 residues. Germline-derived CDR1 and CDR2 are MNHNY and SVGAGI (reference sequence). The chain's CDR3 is CASRLAGTDSYEQYF.

The CDR3 reads CSVEGLSQGSTKGDYEQYF. The rearrangement joins TRBV29-1 to TRBJ2-7; TCRdb proposes TRBD1, but this gene call is untestable without DNA. Germline V gives CDR1 SQVTM, CDR2 ANQGSEA. The CDR3 runs to 19 residues.

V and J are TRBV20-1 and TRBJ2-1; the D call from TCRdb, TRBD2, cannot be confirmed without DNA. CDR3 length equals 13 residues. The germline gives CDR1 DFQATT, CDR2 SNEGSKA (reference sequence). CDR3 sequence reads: CSARGLSYNEQFF.

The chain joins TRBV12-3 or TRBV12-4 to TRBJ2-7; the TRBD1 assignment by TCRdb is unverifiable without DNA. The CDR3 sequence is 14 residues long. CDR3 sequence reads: CASSPGPPTYEQYF.

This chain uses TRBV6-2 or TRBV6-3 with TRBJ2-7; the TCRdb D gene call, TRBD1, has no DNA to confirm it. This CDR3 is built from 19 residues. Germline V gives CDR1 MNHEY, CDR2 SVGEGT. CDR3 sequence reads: CASSYSSGTELKRLYEQYF.

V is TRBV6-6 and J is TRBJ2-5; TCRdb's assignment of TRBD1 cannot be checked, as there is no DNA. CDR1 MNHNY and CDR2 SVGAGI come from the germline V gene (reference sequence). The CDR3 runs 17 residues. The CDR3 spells CASSSPPGQGVSETQYF.

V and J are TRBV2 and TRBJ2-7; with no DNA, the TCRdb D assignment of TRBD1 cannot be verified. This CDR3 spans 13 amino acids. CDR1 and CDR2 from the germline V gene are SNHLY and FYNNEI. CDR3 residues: CASSDTGTQEQYF.

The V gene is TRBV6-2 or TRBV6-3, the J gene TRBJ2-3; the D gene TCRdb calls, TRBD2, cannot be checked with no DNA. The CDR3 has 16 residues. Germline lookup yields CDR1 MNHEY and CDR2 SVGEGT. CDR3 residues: CASNPLAGGSTDTQYF.

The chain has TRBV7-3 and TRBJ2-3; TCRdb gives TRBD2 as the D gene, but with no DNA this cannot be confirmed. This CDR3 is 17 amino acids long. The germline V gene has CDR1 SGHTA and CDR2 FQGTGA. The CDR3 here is CASSLPSGGASTDTQYF.

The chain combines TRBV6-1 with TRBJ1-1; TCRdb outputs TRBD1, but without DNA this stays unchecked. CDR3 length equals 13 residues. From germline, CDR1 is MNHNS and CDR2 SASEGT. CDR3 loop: CASSEWVRDEAFF.

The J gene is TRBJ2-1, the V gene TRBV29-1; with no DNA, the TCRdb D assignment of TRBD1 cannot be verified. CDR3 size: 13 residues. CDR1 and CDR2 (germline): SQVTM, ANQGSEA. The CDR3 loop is CSVGGQGGNEQFF.

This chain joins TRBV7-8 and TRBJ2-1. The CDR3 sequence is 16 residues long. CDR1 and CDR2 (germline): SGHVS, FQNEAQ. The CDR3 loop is CASSLEPGSSYNEQFF.

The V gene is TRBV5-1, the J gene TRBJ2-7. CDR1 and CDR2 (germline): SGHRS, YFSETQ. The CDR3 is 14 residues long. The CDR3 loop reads CASSLASIPYEQYF.

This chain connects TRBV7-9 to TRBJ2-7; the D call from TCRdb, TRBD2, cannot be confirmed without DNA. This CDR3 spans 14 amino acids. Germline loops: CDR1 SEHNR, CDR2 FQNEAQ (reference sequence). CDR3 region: CASSLVLAGHEQYF.

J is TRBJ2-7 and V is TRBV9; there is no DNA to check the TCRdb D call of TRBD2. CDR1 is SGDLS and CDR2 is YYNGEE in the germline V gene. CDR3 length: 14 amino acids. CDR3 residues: CASSYGTGPEEQYF.

CDR3 sequence reads: CASSLAAGTEAFF. The genes are TRBV7-9 and TRBJ1-1. Germline V gene lookup returns CDR1 SEHNR and CDR2 FQNEAQ (reference sequence). This CDR3 is 13 amino acids long.

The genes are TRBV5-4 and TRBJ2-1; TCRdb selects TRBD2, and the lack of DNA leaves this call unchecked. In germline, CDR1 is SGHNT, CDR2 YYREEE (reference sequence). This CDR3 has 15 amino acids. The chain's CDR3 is CASSLELPEYNEQFF.

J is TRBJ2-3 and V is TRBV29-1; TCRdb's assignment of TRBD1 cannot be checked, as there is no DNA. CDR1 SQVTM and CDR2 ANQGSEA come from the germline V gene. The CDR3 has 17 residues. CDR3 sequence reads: CSVEYLLQEVGTDTQYF.

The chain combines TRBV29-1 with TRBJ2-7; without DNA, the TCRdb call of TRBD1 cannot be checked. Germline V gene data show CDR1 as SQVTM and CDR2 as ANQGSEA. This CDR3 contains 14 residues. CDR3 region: CSVRNRDGTYEQYF.

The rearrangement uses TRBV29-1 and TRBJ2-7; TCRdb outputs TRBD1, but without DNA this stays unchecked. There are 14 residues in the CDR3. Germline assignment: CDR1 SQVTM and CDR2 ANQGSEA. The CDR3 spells CSVEGTGQSYEQYF.

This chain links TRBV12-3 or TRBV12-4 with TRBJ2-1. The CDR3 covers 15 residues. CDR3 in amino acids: CASHDGTLNYNEQFF.

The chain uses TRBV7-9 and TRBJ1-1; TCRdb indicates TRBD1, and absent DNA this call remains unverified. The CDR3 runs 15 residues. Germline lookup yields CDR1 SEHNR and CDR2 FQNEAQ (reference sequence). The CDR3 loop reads CASSLTQATNIEAFF.

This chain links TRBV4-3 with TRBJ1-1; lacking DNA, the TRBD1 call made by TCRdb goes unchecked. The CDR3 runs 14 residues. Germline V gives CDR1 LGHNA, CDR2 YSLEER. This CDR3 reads CASRRDQGASEAFF.

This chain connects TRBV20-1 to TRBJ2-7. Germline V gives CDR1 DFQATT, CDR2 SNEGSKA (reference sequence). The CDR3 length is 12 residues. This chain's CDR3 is CSAILRSYEQYF.

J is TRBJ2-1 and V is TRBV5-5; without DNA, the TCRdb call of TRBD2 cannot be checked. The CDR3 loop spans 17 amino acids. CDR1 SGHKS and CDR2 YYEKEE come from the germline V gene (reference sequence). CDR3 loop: CASSLSHNPGLYNEQFF. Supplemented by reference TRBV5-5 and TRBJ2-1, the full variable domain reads DAGVTQSPTHLIKTRGQQVTLRCSPISGHKSVSWYQQVLGQGPQFIFQYYEKEERGRGNFPDRFSARQFPNYSSELNVNALLLGDSALYLCASSLSHNPGLYNEQFFGPGTRLTVL.